This T cell receptor beta chain was observed in a study of spatial heterogeneity in lung cancer. Whole-study results and caveats: The appearance of ubiquitous expanded tumor TCRs in blood was greater at resection than follow-up.

CDR3 size: 16 residues. The V and J ends lost 0 bases and 7 bases, in that order; junction bases with no gene match: 8. Germline CDR1 and CDR2: SGHRS and YFSETQ. Stated time point: sample taken at primary tumor resection. Tumor, nontumor lung or frozen PBMC supplied whole RNA that was sequenced unsorted. TCRdb reprocessed the 5' RACE reads via MiXCR and lists one record per CDR3 protein. The profile shows approximately 21,000 distinct CDR3 sequences, 3% to 3.5% of them singletons. This clonotype was counted a few times. Its antigen is not known. This chain connects TRBV5-1 to TRBJ2-7, with 12 bases matching TRBD2. The sample was PBMCs, taken at surgery. This clonotype was obtained from a female donor with early-stage non-small cell lung cancer. The CDR3, as DNA: TGCGCCAGCAGCTTGGCCCTAGCGGGAGGGCCGTCAGAGCAGTACTTC. This codes for CASSLALAGGPSEQYF.